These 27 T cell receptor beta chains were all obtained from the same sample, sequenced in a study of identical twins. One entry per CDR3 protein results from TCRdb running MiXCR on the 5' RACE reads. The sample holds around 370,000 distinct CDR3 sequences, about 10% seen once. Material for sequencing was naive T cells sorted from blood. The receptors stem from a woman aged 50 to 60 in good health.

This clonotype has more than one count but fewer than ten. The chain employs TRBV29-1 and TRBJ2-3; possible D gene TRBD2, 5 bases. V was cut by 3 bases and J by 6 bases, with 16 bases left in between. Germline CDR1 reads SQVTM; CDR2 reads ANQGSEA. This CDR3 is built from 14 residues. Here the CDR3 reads CSVDYGRDQDTQYF. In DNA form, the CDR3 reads TGCAGCGTTGATTATGGACGGGATCAGGATACGCAGTATTTT.

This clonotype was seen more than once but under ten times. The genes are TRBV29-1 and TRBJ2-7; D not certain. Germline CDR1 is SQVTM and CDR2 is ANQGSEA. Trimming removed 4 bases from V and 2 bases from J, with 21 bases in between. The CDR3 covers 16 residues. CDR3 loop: CSVGGPSYYLAYEQYV. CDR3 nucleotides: TGCAGCGTTGGAGGACCGAGTTATTACCTAGCCTACGAGCAGTACGTC.

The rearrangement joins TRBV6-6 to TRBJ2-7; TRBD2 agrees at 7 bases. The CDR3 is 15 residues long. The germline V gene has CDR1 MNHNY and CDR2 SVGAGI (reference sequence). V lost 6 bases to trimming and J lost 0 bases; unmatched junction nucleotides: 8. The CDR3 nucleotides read TGTGCCAGCAGGCCCTCCGGGACTAACTCCTACGAGCAGTACGTC. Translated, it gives CASRPSGTNSYEQYV.

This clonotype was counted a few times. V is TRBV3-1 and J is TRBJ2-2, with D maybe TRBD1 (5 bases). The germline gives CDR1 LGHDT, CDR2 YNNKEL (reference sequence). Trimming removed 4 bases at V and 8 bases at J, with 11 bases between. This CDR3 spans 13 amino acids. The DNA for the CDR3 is TGTGCCAGCAGCCCTCCTAGGGGAGGGGAGCTGTTTTTT. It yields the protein CASSPPRGGELFF.

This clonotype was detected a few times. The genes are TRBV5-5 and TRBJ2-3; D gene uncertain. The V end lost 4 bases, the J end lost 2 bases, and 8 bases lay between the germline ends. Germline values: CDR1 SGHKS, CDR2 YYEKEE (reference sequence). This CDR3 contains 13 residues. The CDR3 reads CASSEAVTDTQYF. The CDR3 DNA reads TGTGCCAGCAGCGAGGCGGTCACAGATACGCAGTATTTT.

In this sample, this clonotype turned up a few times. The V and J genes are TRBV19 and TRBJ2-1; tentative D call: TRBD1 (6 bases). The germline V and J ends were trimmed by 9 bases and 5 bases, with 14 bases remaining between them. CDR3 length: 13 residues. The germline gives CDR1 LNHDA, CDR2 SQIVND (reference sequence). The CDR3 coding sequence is TGTGCCAGCTGGGACATCGGGGACAATGAGCAGTTCTTC. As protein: CASWDIGDNEQFF.

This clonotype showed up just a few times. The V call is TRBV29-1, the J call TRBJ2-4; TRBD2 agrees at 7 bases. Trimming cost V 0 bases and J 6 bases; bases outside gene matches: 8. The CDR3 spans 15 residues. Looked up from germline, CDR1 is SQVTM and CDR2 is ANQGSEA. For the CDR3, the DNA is TGCAGCGTTGAAGATCCTGAGGGACTACGAAACATTCAGTACTTC. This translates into CSVEDPEGLRNIQYF.

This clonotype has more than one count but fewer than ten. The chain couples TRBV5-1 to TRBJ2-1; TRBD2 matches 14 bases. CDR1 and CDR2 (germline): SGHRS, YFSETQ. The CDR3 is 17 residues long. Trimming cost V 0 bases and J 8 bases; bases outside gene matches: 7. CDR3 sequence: CASSLVGGLAGGYEQFF. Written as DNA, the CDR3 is TGCGCCAGCAGCTTGGTGGGAGGACTAGCGGGAGGTTATGAGCAGTTCTTC. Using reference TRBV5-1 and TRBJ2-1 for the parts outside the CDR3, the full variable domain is KAGVTQTPRYLIKTRGQQVTLSCSPISGHRSVSWYQQTPGQGLQFLFEYFSETQRNKGNFPGRFSGRQFSNSRSEMNVSTLELGDSALYLCASSLVGGLAGGYEQFFGPGTRLTVL.

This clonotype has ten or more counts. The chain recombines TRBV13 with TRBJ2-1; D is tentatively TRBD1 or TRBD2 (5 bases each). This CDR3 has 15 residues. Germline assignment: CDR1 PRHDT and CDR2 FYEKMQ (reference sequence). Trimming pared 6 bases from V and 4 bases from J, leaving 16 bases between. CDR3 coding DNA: TGTGCCAGCAGATTTTCGGTGGGGGTGTACAATGAGCAGTTCTTC. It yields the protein CASRFSVGVYNEQFF. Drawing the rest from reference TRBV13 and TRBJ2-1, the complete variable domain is AAGVIQSPRHLIKEKRETATLKCYPIPRHDTVYWYQQGPGQDPQFLISFYEKMQSDKGSIPDRFSAQQFSDYHSELNMSSLELGDSALYFCASRFSVGVYNEQFFGPGTRLTVL.

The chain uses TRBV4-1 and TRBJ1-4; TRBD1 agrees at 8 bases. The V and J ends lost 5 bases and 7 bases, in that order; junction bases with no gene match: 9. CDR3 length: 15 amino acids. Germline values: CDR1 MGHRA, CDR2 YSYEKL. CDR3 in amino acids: CASSGQGRVAEKLFF. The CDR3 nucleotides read TGCGCCAGCAGCGGACAGGGCCGCGTAGCTGAAAAACTGTTTTTT.

This CDR3 is CASSHAGGASGNTIYF. The CDR3 DNA follows: TGTGCCAGCAGCCATGCAGGGGGCGCATCCGGAAACACCATATATTTT. V gene TRBV3-1 combines with J gene TRBJ1-3, with 8 bases identical to TRBD1. Trimming took 3 bases from V and 4 from J; bases not matched to a gene: 8. The CDR3 consists of 16 residues. CDR1 and CDR2 from the germline V gene are LGHDT and YNNKEL (reference sequence). Drawing the rest from reference TRBV3-1 and TRBJ1-3, the complete variable domain is DTAVSQTPKYLVTQMGNDKSIKCEQNLGHDTMYWYKQDSKKFLKIMFSYNNKELIINETVPNRFSPKSPDKAHLNLHINSLELGDSAVYFCASSHAGGASGNTIYFGEGSWLTVV.

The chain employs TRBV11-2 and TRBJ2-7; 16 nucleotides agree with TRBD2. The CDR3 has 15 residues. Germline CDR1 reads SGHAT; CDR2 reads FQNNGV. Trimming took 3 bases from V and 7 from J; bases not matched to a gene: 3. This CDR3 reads CASSLGTSGRGEQYV. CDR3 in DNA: TGTGCCAGCAGCTTGGGGACTAGCGGGAGGGGTGAGCAGTACGTC.

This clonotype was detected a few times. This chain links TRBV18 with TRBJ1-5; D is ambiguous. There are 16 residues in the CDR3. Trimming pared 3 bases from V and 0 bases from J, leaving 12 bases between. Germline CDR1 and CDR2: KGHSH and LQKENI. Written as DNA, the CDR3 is TGTGCCAGCTCACCCCTCCCGGGCATTAGCAATCAGCCCCAGCATTTT. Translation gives CASSPLPGISNQPQHF.

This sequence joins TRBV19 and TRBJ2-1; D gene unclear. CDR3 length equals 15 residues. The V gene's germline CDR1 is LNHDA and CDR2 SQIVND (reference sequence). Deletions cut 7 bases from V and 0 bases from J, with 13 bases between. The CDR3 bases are TGTGCCAGTAAAAACGTCTTTAGCTCCTACAATGAGCAGTTCTTC. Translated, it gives CASKNVFSSYNEQFF.

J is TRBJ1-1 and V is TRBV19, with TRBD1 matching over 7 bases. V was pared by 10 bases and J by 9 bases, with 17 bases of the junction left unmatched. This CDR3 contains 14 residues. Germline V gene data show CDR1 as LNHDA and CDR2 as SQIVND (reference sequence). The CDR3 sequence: CATTQLPQGSQAFF. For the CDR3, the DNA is TGTGCCACAACCCAGCTCCCACAGGGGAGTCAAGCTTTCTTT.

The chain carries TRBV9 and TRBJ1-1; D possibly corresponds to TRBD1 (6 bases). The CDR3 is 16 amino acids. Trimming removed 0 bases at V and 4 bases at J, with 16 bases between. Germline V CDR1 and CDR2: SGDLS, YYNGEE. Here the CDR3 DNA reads TGTGCCAGCAGCGTAGTCACAGGGAGTTTCGGCACTGAAGCTTTCTTT. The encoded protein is CASSVVTGSFGTEAFF.

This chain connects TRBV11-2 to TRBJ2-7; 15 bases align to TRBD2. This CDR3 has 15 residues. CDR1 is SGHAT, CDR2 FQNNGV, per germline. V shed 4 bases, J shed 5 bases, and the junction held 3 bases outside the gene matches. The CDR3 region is CASSYGTSGRNEQYV. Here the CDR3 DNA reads TGTGCCAGCAGCTACGGGACTAGCGGGAGGAACGAGCAGTACGTC.

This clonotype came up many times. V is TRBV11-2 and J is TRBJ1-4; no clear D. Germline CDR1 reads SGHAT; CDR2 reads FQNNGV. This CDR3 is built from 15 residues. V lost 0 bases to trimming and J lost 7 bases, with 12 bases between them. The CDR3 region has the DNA TGTGCCAGCAGCTTAGATCTGAAGGGTTCTGAAAAACTGTTTTTT. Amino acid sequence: CASSLDLKGSEKLFF.

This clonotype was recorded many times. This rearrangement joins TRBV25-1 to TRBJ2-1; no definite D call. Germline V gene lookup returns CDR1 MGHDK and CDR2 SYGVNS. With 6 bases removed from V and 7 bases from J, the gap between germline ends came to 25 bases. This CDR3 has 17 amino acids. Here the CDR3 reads CASSPPPGDSLGNEQFF. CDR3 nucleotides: TGTGCCAGCAGCCCCCCCCCTGGGGATAGTCTTGGTAATGAGCAGTTCTTC.

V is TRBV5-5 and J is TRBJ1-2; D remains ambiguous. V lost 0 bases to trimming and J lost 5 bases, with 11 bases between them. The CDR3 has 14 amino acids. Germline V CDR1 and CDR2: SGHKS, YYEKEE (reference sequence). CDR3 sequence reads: CASSLDPEAYGYTF. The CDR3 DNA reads TGTGCCAGCAGCTTGGACCCTGAAGCATATGGCTACACCTTC.

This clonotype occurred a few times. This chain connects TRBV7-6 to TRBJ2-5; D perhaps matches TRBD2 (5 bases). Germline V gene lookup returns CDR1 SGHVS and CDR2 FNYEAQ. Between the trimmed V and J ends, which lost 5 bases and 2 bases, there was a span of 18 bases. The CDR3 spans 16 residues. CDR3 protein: CASSLIASGKQETQYF. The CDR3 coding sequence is TGTGCCAGCAGCCTCATAGCGTCGGGGAAACAAGAGACCCAGTACTTC.

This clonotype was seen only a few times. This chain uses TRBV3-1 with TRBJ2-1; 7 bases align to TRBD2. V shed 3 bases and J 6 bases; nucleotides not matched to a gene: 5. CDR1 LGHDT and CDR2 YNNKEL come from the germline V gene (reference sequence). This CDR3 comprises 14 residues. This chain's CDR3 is CASSHYGTINEQFF. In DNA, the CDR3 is TGTGCCAGCAGCCACTACGGGACTATCAATGAGCAGTTCTTC.

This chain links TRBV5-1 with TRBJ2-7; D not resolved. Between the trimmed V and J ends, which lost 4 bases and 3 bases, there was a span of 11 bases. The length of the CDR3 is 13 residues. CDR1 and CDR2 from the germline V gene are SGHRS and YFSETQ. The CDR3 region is CASSPTTYYEQYF. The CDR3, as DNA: TGCGCCAGCAGCCCCACTACCTACTACGAGCAGTACTTC.

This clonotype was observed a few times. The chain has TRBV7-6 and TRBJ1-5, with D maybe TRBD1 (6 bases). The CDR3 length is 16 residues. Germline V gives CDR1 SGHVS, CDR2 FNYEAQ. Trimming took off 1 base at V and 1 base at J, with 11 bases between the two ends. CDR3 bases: TGTGCCAGCAGCTTAGGGGGGGCAGGGAGCAATCAGCCCCAGCATTTT. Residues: CASSLGGAGSNQPQHF.

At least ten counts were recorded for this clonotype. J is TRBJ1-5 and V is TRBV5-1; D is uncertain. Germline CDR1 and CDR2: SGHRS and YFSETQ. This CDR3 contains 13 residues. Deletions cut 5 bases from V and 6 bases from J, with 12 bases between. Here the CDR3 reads CASSPGLGQPQHF. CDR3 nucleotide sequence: TGCGCCAGCAGTCCCGGGTTGGGTCAGCCCCAGCATTTT. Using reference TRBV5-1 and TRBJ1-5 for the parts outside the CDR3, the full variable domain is KAGVTQTPRYLIKTRGQQVTLSCSPISGHRSVSWYQQTPGQGLQFLFEYFSETQRNKGNFPGRFSGRQFSNSRSEMNVSTLELGDSALYLCASSPGLGQPQHFGDGTRLSIL.

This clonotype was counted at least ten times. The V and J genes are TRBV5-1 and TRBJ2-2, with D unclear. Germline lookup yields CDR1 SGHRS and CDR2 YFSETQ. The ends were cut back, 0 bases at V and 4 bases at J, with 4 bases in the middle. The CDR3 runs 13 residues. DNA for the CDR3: TGCGCCAGCAGCTTGGAGGCCACCGGGGAGCTGTTTTTT. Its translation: CASSLEATGELFF.

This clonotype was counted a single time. In nucleotides, the CDR3 is TGCGCCAGCAGTCCTCAGAGGGTAGTACAAAATCAGCCCCAGCATTTT. Encoded protein: CASSPQRVVQNQPQHF. The chain has TRBV23-1 and TRBJ1-5, with unresolved D. TRBV23-1 belongs to the ORF category, with a function that is uncertain. The CDR3 sequence is 16 residues long. Trimming cost V 4 bases and J 4 bases, with 17 bases left between them.